A selection of T cell receptor beta chains follows, all from one sample in a study of blood T cell repertoires in COVID-19. Generated by immunoSEQ multiplex PCR, the TCRdb table keeps only in-frame clones and is missing some. The sample holds about 480,000 clones, 89% seen once. Sequencing used peripheral blood. The receptor source for this set is a man aged 18 to 35 with COVID-19, enrolled during active disease. Each CDR3 is given with its conserved first and last residue.

len,v_gene,j_gene,CDR3aa
11,TRBV2,TRBJ2-7,CASMFVYEQYF
14,TRBV19,TRBJ2-1,CATKLGWTSNEQFF
15,TRBV7-9,TRBJ2-7,CASSSSSGGLYEQYF
15,TRBV5-1,TRBJ2-7,CASSSLGGTVHEQYF
15,TRBV2,TRBJ2-3,CASSGRAESTDTQYF
13,TRBV12-3/TRBV12-4,TRBJ2-1,CASSLQGLSEQFF
12,TRBV30,TRBJ2-7,CAWSVNSYEQYF
19,TRBV2,TRBJ2-5,CASSDGLLAGGTLGETQYF
14,TRBV11-3,TRBJ1-1,CASSLDTGQGKAFF
17,TRBV5-6,TRBJ2-5,CASSLVAGGIGGETQYF
14,TRBV25-1,TRBJ2-7,CASSAQEDSYEQYF
16,TRBV27,TRBJ1-1,CASSLDPEGATTEAFF
13,TRBV6-5,TRBJ2-7,CASSYTAGAQQYF
19,TRBV7-8,TRBJ2-2,CASSGRDRRIGANTGELFF
12,TRBV12-3/TRBV12-4,TRBJ2-1,CASSQTSKEQFF
14,TRBV6-5,TRBJ1-5,CASRTGTGNQPQHF
18,TRBV11-2,TRBJ1-1,CASSLGLRITGKVTEAFF
16,TRBV19,TRBJ2-1,CASSRTSGRPNNEQFF
13,TRBV27,TRBJ2-5,CASRLTRFETQYF
13,TRBV11-2,TRBJ2-7,CASSRDRGHEQYF
18,TRBV12-5,TRBJ2-5,CASTTGTGVRINRETQYF
14,TRBV10-2,TRBJ2-1,CASESGRAYNEQFF
18,TRBV6-1,TRBJ2-5,CASSDKQGQGVRQETQYF
14,TRBV5-1,TRBJ2-2,CASSPVAGTGELFF
15,TRBV27,TRBJ2-2,CASSSGQGVGGELFF
15,TRBV2,TRBJ2-1,CASSTGTSGSNEQFF
13,TRBV2,TRBJ2-7,CASNSESSYEQYF
17,TRBV3-1/TRBV3-2,TRBJ2-3,CASSQVAGVGGTDTQYF
15,TRBV2,TRBJ1-5,CASSDFGTQNQPQHF
17,TRBV15,TRBJ2-5,CATSRGDLAGGQETQYF
15,TRBV7-8,TRBJ1-3,CATQGDTSSGNTIYF
17,TRBV19,TRBJ1-5,CASSTALDRVSHQPQHF
14,TRBV3-1/TRBV3-2,TRBJ1-6,CASSQDRGPSPLHF
17,TRBV4-1,TRBJ2-1,CASSQVNAGGLVNEQFF
14,TRBV5-1,TRBJ2-7,CASSFSGSTYEQYF
13,TRBV2,TRBJ1-1,CASTADRNTEAFF
15,TRBV13,TRBJ2-7,CASSWGPDTPYEQYF
17,TRBV19,TRBJ2-7,CASSMDTGGLSSYEQYF
13,TRBV5-1,TRBJ1-5,CASSLDGDMAQHF
15,TRBV5-4,TRBJ2-3,CASSRSSSSTDTQYF
15,TRBV18,TRBJ1-4,CASSPTGATNEKLFF
14,TRBV6-1,TRBJ2-7,CASSEGWEGYEQYF
14,TRBV6-6,TRBJ2-1,CASSYSSGYNEQFF
17,TRBV12-5,TRBJ2-2,CASGLPTSGGNTGELFF
13,TRBV11-3,TRBJ2-2,CASSLTSPGELFF
17,TRBV5-1,TRBJ1-2,CASSLGQGARVTYGYTF
17,TRBV7-8,TRBJ2-7,CASSFAAGTGYSYEQYF
15,TRBV9,TRBJ2-4,CASSASGRKGDIQYF
14,TRBV13,TRBJ2-5,CASSPGLHQETQYF